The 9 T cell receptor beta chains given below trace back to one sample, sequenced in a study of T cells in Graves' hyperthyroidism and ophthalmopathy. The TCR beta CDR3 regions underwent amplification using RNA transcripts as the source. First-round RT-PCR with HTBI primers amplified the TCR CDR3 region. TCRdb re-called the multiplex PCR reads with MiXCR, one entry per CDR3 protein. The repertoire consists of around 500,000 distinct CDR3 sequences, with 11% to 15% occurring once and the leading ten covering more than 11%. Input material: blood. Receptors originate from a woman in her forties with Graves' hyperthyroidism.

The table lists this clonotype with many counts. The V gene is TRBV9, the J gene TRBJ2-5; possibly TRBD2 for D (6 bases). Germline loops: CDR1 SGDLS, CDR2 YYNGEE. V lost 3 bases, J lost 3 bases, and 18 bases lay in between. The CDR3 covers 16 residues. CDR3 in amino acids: CASSGRGKRAEETQYF. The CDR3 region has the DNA TGTGCCAGCAGCGGGAGGGGCAAGCGGGCCGAAGAGACCCAGTACTTC. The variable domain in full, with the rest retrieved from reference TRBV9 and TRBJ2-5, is DSGVTQTPKHLITATGQRVTLRCSPRSGDLSVYWYQQSLDQGLQFLIQYYNGEERAKGNILERFSAQQFPDLHSELNLSSLELGDSALYFCASSGRGKRAEETQYFGPGTRLLVL.

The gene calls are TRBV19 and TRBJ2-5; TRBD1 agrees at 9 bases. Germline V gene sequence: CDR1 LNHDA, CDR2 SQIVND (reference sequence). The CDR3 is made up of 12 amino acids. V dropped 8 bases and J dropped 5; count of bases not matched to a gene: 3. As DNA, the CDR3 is TGTGCCAGTGGGACAGGGCTTGAGACCCAGTACTTC. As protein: CASGTGLETQYF. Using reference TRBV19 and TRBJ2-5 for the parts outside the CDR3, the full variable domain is DGGITQSPKYLFRKEGQNVTLSCEQNLNHDAMYWYRQDPGQGLRLIYYSQIVNDFQKGDIAEGYSVSREKKESFPLTVTSAQKNPTAFYLCASGTGLETQYFGPGTRLLVL.

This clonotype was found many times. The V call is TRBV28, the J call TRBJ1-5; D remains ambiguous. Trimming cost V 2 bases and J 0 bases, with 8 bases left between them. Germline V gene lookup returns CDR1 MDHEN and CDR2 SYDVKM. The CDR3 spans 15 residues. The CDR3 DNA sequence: TGTGCCAGCAGTTTAGGTGGCTCTAGCAATCAGCCCCAGCATTTT. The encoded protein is CASSLGGSSNQPQHF.

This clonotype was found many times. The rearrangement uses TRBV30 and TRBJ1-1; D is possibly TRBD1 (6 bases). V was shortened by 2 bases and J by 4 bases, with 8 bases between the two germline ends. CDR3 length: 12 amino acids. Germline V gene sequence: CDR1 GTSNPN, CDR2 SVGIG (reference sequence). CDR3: CAWSQGGTEAFF. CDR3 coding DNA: TGTGCCTGGAGTCAAGGGGGCACTGAAGCTTTCTTT.

DNA for the CDR3: TGTGCCAGCCTCCCAGGGGGGGGAGGGACCGGGGAGCTGTTTTTT. Translating it yields CASLPGGGGTGELFF. The genes are TRBV27 and TRBJ2-2; D may be TRBD1 or TRBD2 (7 bases each). The V end was cut by 8 bases, the J end by 5 bases, with 18 bases between. CDR1 is MNHEY and CDR2 is SMNVEV in the germline V gene (reference sequence). This CDR3 has 15 amino acids.

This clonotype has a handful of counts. The CDR3 coding sequence is TGTGCCAGCAGAAGAACACTAGCGGGAGTAGGCGAGCAGTACTTC. This encodes CASRRTLAGVGEQYF. The chain combines TRBV27 with TRBJ2-7; 11 bases are shared with TRBD2. This CDR3 region has 15 residues. Trimming removed 6 bases from V and 6 bases from J; junction bases left unmatched: 10. The germline V gene has CDR1 MNHEY and CDR2 SMNVEV (reference sequence).

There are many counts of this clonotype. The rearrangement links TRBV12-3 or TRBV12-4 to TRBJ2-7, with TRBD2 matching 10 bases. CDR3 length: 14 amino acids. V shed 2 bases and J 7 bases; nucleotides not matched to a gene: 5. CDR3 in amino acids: CASSLSGGGEEQYF. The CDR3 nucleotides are TGTGCCAGCAGTTTAAGCGGGGGGGGGGAGGAGCAGTACTTC.

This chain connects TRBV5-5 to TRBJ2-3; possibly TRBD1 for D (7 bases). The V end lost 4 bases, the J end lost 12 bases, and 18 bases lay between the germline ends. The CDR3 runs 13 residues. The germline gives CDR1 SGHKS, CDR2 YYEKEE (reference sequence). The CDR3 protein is CASSQDQGEDQYF. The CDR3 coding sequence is TGTGCCAGCAGCCAAGATCAGGGGGAGGATCAGTATTTT.

The CDR3 coding sequence is TGCAGTGCGGTCGGGACAGCAAATTCACCCCTCCACTTT. Its translation is CSAVGTANSPLHF. The chain recombines TRBV20-1 with TRBJ1-6, with TRBD1 matching 7 bases. V dropped 6 bases and J dropped 7; count of bases not matched to a gene: 6. Germline CDR1 is DFQATT and CDR2 is SNEGSKA (reference sequence). The CDR3 spans 13 residues.